Following are 11 T cell receptor beta chains from one sample sequenced in a study of T cells in tumors after PD-1 blockade. Profiling relied on immunoSEQ multiplex PCR, and the TCRdb table lists in-frame clones only, not all of them. The table has over 12,000 clones, almost 85% seen once; the top ten hold 22%. The starting material was PBMCs, obtained after anti-PD-1 treatment. The source is a human donor with basal cell carcinoma.

The chain links TRBV7-3 to TRBJ1-6; 9 bases map to TRBD1. V lost 5 bases and J lost 8; bases outside the gene matches: 1. The CDR3 loop spans 13 amino acids. Germline V gene sequence: CDR1 SGHTA, CDR2 FQGTGA. DNA for the CDR3: TGTGCCAGCAGCCGGGACAGGGATTCACCCCTCCACTTT. Translating gives CASSRDRDSPLHF.

J is TRBJ2-7 and V is TRBV6-5; the D call may be TRBD1 or TRBD2 (5 bases each). This CDR3 comprises 13 residues. Deletions cut 11 bases from V and 8 bases from J, with 22 bases between. Germline V gene sequence: CDR1 MNHEY, CDR2 SVGAGI. The CDR3 nucleotides read TGTGCCTCCCAACCGGGACGGTTGGTCCAGCAGTACTTC. Its protein product is CASQPGRLVQQYF.

The rearrangement joins TRBV5-6 to TRBJ2-3; 12 bases fit TRBD2. With V trimmed by 2 bases and J by 2 bases, 6 bases remained unmatched. CDR3 length: 17 residues. The germline V gene encodes CDR1 SGHDT and CDR2 YYEEEE. The chain's CDR3 is CASSFLGLAGFTDTQYF. For the CDR3, the DNA is TGTGCCAGCAGCTTCCTCGGACTAGCGGGGTTCACAGATACGCAGTATTTT. The whole variable domain, filled in from reference TRBV5-6 and TRBJ2-3, reads DAGVTQSPTHLIKTRGQQVTLRCSPKSGHDTVSWYQQALGQGPQFIFQYYEEEERQRGNFPDRFSGHQFPNYSSELNVNALLLGDSALYLCASSFLGLAGFTDTQYFGPGTRLTVL.

The V and J genes are TRBV5-1 and TRBJ2-5; no definite D call. Germline CDR1 and CDR2: SGHRS and YFSETQ. The CDR3 runs 11 residues. V was cut by 1 base and J by 5 bases, with 3 bases left in between. CDR3 in amino acids: CASSLYETQYF. The DNA for the CDR3 is TGCGCCAGCAGCTTGTACGAGACCCAGTACTTC.

CDR3: CASSRDRGGGTQYF. CDR3 bases: TGCGCCAGCAGCCGGGACAGGGGCGGGGGGACCCAGTACTTC. The chain is built from TRBV5-1 and TRBJ2-5, with 10 bases matching TRBD1. CDR1 and CDR2 from the germline V gene are SGHRS and YFSETQ. J gave up 7 bases and V 4 bases, and 7 bases lay outside the gene matches. This CDR3 has 14 residues.

The chain recombines TRBV9 with TRBJ2-1, with D hard to call. The CDR3 is 16 amino acids. Germline V lookup: CDR1 SGDLS, CDR2 YYNGEE. The V and J ends lost 0 bases and 4 bases respectively, with 14 bases between them. The CDR3 here is CASSVGGSALYNEQFF. Written as DNA, the CDR3 is TGTGCCAGCAGCGTAGGAGGTTCGGCGCTTTACAATGAGCAGTTCTTC.

The CDR3 nucleotides are TGTGCCAGCAGTTTAATAGCGGGAGGGAGCACAGATACGCAGTATTTT. This encodes CASSLIAGGSTDTQYF. V usage is TRBV6-5 and J usage is TRBJ2-3; TRBD2 agrees at 11 bases. With 4 bases clipped from V and 0 bases from J, the junction kept 3 bases outside the gene matches. The CDR3 extends over 16 amino acids. Per germline, CDR1 MNHEY and CDR2 SVGAGI.

A few counts support this clone. V and J are TRBV10-1 and TRBJ2-7; D unresolved. V lost 2 bases and J lost 7, with 21 bases in between. The CDR3 loop spans 16 amino acids. Per the germline V gene, CDR1 is WNHNN and CDR2 is SYGVQD (reference sequence). The CDR3 DNA is TGCGCCAGCAGTGAGGTGAGATGGGTAGTCGGCTGGGAGCAGTACTTC. Translated, it gives CASSEVRWVVGWEQYF.

This chain links TRBV7-2 with TRBJ1-1, with 8 bases aligning to TRBD1. Losses at the gene ends were 4 bases for V and 4 bases for J; bases not matched to a gene: 14. CDR1 is SGHTA and CDR2 is FQGNSA in the germline V gene. The CDR3 is made up of 17 amino acids. CDR3 DNA sequence: TGTGCCAGCAGCTACCCCAGGGGGCCCCACCGAGGCACTGAAGCTTTCTTT. It yields the protein CASSYPRGPHRGTEAFF.

This clone has a handful of counts. In the same sample, other DNA sequences code for this CDR3. The chain is built from TRBV15 and TRBJ2-2; no clear D gene. The germline V and J ends were trimmed by 0 bases and 3 bases, with 5 bases remaining between them. The CDR3 has 14 residues. Germline V gene sequence: CDR1 LNHNV, CDR2 YYDKDF (reference sequence). CDR3 bases: TGTGCCACCAGCAGAGACGGAGACACCGGGGAGCTGTTTTTT. Its protein is CATSRDGDTGELFF.

V gene TRBV9 combines with J gene TRBJ2-5, with no clear D. V was shortened by 2 bases and J by 0 bases, with 5 bases between the two germline ends. CDR1 is SGDLS and CDR2 is YYNGEE in the germline V gene. The CDR3 spans 13 residues. CDR3 bases: TGTGCCAGCAGCGTGGCCGACCAAGAGACCCAGTACTTC. It codes for CASSVADQETQYF.